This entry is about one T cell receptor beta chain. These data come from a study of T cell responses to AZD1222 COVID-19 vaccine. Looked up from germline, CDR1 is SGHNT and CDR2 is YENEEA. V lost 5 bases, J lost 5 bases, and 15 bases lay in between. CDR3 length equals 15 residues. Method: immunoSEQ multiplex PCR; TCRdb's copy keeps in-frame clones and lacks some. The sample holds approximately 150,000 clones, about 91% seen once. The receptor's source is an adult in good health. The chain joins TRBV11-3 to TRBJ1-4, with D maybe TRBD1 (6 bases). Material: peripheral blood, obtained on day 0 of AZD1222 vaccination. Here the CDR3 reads CASSQGGGKNEKLFF. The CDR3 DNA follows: TGTGCCAGCAGCCAAGGCGGGGGCAAAAATGAAAAACTGTTTTTT. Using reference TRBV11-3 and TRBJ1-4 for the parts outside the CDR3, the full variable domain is EAGVVQSPRYKIIEKKQPVAFWCNPISGHNTLYWYLQNLGQGPELLIRYENEEAVDDSQLPKDRFSAERLKGVDSTLKIQPAELGDSAVYLCASSQGGGKNEKLFFGSGTQLSVL.